Here is one T cell receptor (beta chain) with its context. This CDR3 region has 18 residues. CDR1 and CDR2 from the germline V gene are SGHVS and FNYEAQ. Trimming shortened V by 2 bases and J by 0 bases, and 17 bases separated the two germline ends. This sample stems from a study of T cell repertoires in cytomegalovirus infection. TCRdb redid the calling of the reads with MiXCR, one entry per CDR3 protein. The sample includes about 680,000 distinct CDR3 sequences, approximately 25% of them seen just once. The V and J genes are TRBV7-6 and TRBJ2-4, with a tentative D call TRBD1 (6 bases). The sequence derives from a human donor in good health (CMV status not recorded). Some clones in this sample may be carry-over from other donors' samples. Sequenced material: CD8+ T cells from PBMCs. The CDR3 region has the DNA TGTGCCAGCAGCTTAAGCCCCCGGACAGCCCTAGCCAAAAACATTCAGTACTTC. Amino acids: CASSLSPRTALAKNIQYF.